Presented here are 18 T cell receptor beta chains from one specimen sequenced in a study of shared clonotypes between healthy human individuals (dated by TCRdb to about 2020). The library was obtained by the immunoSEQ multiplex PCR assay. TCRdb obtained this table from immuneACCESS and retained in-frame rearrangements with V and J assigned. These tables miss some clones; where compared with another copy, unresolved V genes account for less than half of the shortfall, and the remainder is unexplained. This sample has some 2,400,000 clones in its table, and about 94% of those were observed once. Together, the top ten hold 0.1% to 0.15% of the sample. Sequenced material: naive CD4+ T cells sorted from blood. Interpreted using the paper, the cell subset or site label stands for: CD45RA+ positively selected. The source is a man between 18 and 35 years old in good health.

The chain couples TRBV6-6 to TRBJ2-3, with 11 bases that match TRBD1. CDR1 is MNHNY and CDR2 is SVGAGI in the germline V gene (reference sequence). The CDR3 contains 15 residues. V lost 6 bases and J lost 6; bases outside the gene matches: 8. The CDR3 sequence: CASSYGQGAYDTQYF. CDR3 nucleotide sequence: TGTGCCAGCAGCTACGGACAGGGGGCATATGATACGCAGTATTTT.

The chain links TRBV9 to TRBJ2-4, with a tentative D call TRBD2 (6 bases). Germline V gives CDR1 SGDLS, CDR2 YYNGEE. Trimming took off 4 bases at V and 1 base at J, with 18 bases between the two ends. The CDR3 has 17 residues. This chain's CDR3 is CASSSTGVSGAKNIQYF. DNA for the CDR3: TGTGCCAGCAGCTCGACGGGCGTAAGCGGGGCCAAAAACATTCAGTACTTC.

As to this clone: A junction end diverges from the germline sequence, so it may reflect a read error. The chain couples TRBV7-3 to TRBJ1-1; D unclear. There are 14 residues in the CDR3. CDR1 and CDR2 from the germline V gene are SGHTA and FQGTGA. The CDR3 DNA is TGTGCCGGCAGCTTAACGTTTAGAGGCCCTGAAGCTTTCTTT. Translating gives CAGSLTFRGPEAFF.

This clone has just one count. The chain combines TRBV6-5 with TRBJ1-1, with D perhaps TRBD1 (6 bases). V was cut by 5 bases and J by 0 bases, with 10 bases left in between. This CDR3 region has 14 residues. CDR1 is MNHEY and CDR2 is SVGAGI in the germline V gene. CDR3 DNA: TGTGCCAGCAGTAACAGGGTGATGAACACTGAAGCTTTCTTT. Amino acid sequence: CASSNRVMNTEAFF.

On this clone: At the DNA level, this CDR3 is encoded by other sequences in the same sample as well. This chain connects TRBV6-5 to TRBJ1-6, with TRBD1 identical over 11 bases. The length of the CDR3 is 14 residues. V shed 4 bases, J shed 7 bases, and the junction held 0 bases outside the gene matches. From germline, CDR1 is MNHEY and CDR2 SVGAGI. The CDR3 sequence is CASSWDRGNSPLHF. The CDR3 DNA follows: TGTGCCAGCAGTTGGGACAGGGGGAATTCACCCCTCCACTTT.

In DNA form, the CDR3 reads TGTGCCAGCAGCGTAGAAATTCTAGGGGCCTACGAGCAGTACTTC. Amino acids: CASSVEILGAYEQYF. V gene TRBV9 combines with J gene TRBJ2-7, with TRBD1 as a possible D gene (5 bases). This CDR3 is built from 15 residues. The V and J ends lost 0 bases and 2 bases respectively, with 12 bases between them. Germline assignment: CDR1 SGDLS and CDR2 YYNGEE. The whole variable domain, filled in from reference TRBV9 and TRBJ2-7, reads DSGVTQTPKHLITATGQRVTLRCSPRSGDLSVYWYQQSLDQGLQFLIQYYNGEERAKGNILERFSAQQFPDLHSELNLSSLELGDSALYFCASSVEILGAYEQYFGPGTRLTVT.

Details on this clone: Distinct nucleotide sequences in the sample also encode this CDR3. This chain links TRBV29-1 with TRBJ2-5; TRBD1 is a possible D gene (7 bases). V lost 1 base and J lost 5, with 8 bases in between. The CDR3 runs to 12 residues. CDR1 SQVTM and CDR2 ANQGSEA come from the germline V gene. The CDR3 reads CSVEAGGETQYF. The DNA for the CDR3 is TGCAGCGTTGAAGCAGGGGGGGAGACCCAGTACTTC. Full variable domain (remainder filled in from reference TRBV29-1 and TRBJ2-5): SAVISQKPSRDICQRGTSLTIQCQVDSQVTMMFWYRQQPGQSLTLIATANQGSEATYESGFVIDKFPISRPNLTFSTLTVSNMSPEDSSIYLCSVEAGGETQYFGPGTRLLVL.

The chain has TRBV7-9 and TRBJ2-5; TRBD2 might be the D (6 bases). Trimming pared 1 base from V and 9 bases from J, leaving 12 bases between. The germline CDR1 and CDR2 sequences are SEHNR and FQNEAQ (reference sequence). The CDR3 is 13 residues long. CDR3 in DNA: TGTGCCAGCAGCTTAGGAATAGCGGCGGCCCAGTACTTC. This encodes CASSLGIAAAQYF.

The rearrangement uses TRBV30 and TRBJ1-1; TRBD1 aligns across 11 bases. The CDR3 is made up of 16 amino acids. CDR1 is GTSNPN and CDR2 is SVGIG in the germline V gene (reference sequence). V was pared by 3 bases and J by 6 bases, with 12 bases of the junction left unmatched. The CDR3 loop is CAWRTPGTGGLSEAFF. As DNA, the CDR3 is TGTGCCTGGAGAACTCCCGGGACAGGGGGTTTGTCTGAAGCTTTCTTT.

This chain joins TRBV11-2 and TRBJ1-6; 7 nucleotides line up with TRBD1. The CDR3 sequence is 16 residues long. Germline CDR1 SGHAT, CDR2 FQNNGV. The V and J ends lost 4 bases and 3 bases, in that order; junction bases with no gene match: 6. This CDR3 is CASSSTGWLYNSPLHF. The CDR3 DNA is TGTGCCAGCAGCTCGACAGGGTGGCTCTATAATTCACCCCTCCACTTT.

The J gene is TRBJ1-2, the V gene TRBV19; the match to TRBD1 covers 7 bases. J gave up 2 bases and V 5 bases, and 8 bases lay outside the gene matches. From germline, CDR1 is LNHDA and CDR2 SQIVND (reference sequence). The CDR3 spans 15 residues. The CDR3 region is CASSPHPTGNYGYTF. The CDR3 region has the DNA TGTGCCAGTAGTCCCCACCCGACAGGGAACTATGGCTACACCTTC.

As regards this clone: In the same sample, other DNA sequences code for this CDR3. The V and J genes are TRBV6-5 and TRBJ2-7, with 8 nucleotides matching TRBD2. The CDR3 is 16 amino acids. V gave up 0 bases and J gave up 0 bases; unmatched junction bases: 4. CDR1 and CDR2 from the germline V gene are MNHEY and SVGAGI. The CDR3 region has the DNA TGTGCCAGCAGTTACTCCGGCGGGGGGAGCTCCTACGAGCAGTACTTC. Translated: CASSYSGGGSSYEQYF.

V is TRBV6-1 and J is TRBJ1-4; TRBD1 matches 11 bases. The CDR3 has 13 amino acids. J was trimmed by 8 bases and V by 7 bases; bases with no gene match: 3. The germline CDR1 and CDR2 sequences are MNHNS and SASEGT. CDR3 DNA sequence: TGTGCCAGCATCGGGACAGGGGGAGAAAAACTGTTTTTT. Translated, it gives CASIGTGGEKLFF.

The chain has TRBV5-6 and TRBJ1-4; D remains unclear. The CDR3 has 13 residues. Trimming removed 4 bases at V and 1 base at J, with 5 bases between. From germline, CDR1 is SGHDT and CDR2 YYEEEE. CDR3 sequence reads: CASSRGTNEKLFF. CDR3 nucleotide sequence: TGTGCCAGCAGCCGGGGAACTAATGAAAAACTGTTTTTT.

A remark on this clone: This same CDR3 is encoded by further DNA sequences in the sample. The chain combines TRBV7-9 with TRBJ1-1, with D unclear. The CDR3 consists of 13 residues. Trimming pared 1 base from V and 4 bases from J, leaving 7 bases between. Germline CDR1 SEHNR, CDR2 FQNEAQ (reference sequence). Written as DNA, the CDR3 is TGTGCCAGCAGCTTAGAACGGGGCACTGAAGCTTTCTTT. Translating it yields CASSLERGTEAFF.

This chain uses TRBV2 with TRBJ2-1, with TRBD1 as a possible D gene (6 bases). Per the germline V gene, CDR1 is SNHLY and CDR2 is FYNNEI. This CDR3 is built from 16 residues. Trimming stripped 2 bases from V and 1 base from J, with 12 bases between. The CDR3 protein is CASSELGAVSYNEQFF. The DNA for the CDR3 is TGTGCCAGCAGTGAATTGGGGGCCGTTTCCTACAATGAGCAGTTCTTC.

CDR3 protein: CASSVGSVAYEQYF. In DNA, the CDR3 is TGTGCCAGCAGCGTCGGGAGCGTCGCCTACGAGCAGTACTTC. The chain uses TRBV9 and TRBJ2-7, with a possible D match to TRBD2 (6 bases). Per the germline V gene, CDR1 is SGDLS and CDR2 is YYNGEE. The CDR3 is made up of 14 amino acids. The V gene lost 2 bases and the J gene lost 2 bases, with 11 bases spanning the gap.

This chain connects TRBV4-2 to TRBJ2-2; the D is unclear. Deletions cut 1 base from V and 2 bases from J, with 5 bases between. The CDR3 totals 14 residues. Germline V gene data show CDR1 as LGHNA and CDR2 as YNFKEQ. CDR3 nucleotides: TGTGCCAGCAGCCAAGCCAGCAACACCGGGGAGCTGTTTTTT. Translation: CASSQASNTGELFF.